This TCR beta chain was found in a study of CXCR3-negative and CXCR3-positive naive CD8 T cells. CDR1 and CDR2 from the germline V gene are MNHNY and SVGAGI (reference sequence). The CDR3 has 13 amino acids. 5' RACE that incorporated UMI labels was used to prepare the TRB cDNA libraries. No DNA is given; TCRdb re-called the 5' RACE reads and lists each CDR3 protein once. In all, the sample yields 75,000 to 100,000 distinct CDR3 sequences. The chain joins TRBV6-6 to TRBJ1-5. Sequencing used naive CXCR3- CD8+ T cells from blood. Subset noted: CD45RO-CCR7+CD27+CD95- naive CD8+ T cells lacking CXCR3 (TNR3-). The receptor's source is a human donor in good health. Some clones in this sample may be carry-over from other donors' samples. CDR3: CASSYSNSQPQHF.